These T cell receptor beta chains were read from a single sample in a study of blood T cell repertoires in COVID-19. TCRdb's table, derived via immunoSEQ multiplex PCR, lists solely in-frame clones and lacks some. The data hold some 130,000 clones, with approximately 80% observed a single time. The source material was peripheral blood. The source of these receptors is a man aged 40-49 years with active or convalescent COVID-19. Each CDR3 is given without its conserved first and last residue. A D gene is named only where the DNA matches it firmly. The listing skips clone size in some rows; elsewhere it reads once, few, many or a size class.

clone size,D gene,V gene,CDR3 protein
once,NA,TRBV20-1,SAIVNTEAF
once,TRBD1,TRBV18,ASSDRQGDSNQPQH
NA,TRBD1,TRBV6-2/TRBV6-3,ASSSPGQGHEQY
NA,TRBD2,TRBV13,ASSPRLAGDTGELF
NA,TRBD2,TRBV5-6,ASSLASGYEQY
few,NA,TRBV4-3,ASSRNTHGTTANYGYT
NA,NA,TRBV5-1,ASSLGLSRTDYGYT
NA,NA,TRBV7-6,ASVEADTQY
NA,NA,TRBV7-2,ASSARGPTGNEQF
few,TRBD2,TRBV10-2,ASSAGEGFPYEQY
NA,NA,TRBV6-5,ATLWAGANVLT
NA,TRBD2,TRBV5-6,ASSLVSTSGTVVQF
NA,TRBD1,TRBV11-2,ASSFLGQGGVGDTEAF
once,NA,TRBV2,ASSELGSYGYT
NA,NA,TRBV6-5,ASSYSRDSGNTIY
NA,NA,TRBV7-8,ASSTTKTGELF
NA,TRBD2,TRBV2,ASLSGGAGTGELF
NA,NA,TRBV6-5,ASTETRNIQY
NA,NA,TRBV5-1,ASSLDSGGELF
NA,TRBD1,TRBV5-4,ASSRQGDNEKLF
NA,NA,TRBV7-6,ASSLGTLANYGYT
NA,NA,TRBV6-4,ASSDRQSGELF
NA,TRBD2,TRBV7-3,ASSPTSGGTYEQF
NA,TRBD1,TRBV7-2,ASSLPTGAGYT
few,NA,TRBV7-2,ASSPYQETQY
few,TRBD1,TRBV14,ASSQTGTGEETQY